This passage covers 8 T cell receptor beta chains from one sample sequenced in a study of CD8 T cells in Susac syndrome. Reverse transcription of 0.5 to 1 ug RNA was performed with random hexamers. From the immunoSEQ multiplex PCR reads, TCRdb called clonotypes with MiXCR, one entry per CDR3 protein. The sample gives approximately 120,000 distinct CDR3 sequences, around 94% of which show up once; roughly 0.091% is in the top ten. Sequencing input: CD4+ T cells from PBMCs. The source is a human donor in good health.

This clonotype was picked up one time. The J gene is TRBJ2-5, the V gene TRBV6-5; TRBD1 matches at 7 bases. This CDR3 is 14 amino acids long. The germline V gene encodes CDR1 MNHEY and CDR2 SVGAGI. The trim removed 6 bases at V and 5 bases at J, leaving 9 bases unmatched. The CDR3 DNA reads as TGTGCCAGCAGATTACAGGGGTCGGCGGAGACCCAGTACTTC. Amino acid sequence: CASRLQGSAETQYF.

The rearrangement uses TRBV12-3 or TRBV12-4 and TRBJ2-7; D gene ambiguous. V lost 5 bases and J lost 3, with 5 bases in between. The CDR3 extends over 11 amino acids. The CDR3 DNA reads as TGTGCCAGCAGTCCCGACTACGAGCAGTACTTC. This sequence encodes CASSPDYEQYF.

The chain has TRBV12-3 or TRBV12-4 and TRBJ1-1; no definite D call. The CDR3 covers 13 residues. V dropped 7 bases and J dropped 5 bases, with 14 bases sitting between them. CDR3 in amino acids: CASTLRRSTEAFF. CDR3 sequence (DNA): TGTGCCAGCACCCTGAGGCGTTCGACTGAAGCTTTCTTT.

The rearrangement links TRBV3-1 to TRBJ2-1; 7 bases are a match to TRBD2. V shed 6 bases and J 0 bases; nucleotides not matched to a gene: 8. Looked up from germline, CDR1 is LGHDT and CDR2 is YNNKEL (reference sequence). This CDR3 is 16 amino acids long. The CDR3 region has the DNA TGTGCCAGCAGTTTTCGCGGGGGTAGCTCCTACAATGAGCAGTTCTTC. Protein: CASSFRGGSSYNEQFF.

The rearrangement uses TRBV6-5 and TRBJ2-7, with 7 bases that match TRBD2. Germline values: CDR1 MNHEY, CDR2 SVGAGI. The CDR3 consists of 13 residues. Losses at the gene ends were 7 bases for V and 2 bases for J; bases not matched to a gene: 5. CDR3 region: CASTTAGTYEQYF. CDR3 nucleotides: TGTGCCAGCACCACAGCGGGGACCTACGAGCAGTACTTC.

The chain employs TRBV19 and TRBJ2-6, with 8 bases lining up with TRBD1. Germline values: CDR1 LNHDA, CDR2 SQIVND (reference sequence). The CDR3 runs to 17 residues. Germline trimming cut 5 bases from V and 0 bases from J; bases unmatched to any gene: 6. The CDR3 nucleotides are TGTGCCAGTAGTCCTGGGACAGGCCTCTCTGGGGCCAACGTCCTGACTTTC. Amino acids: CASSPGTGLSGANVLTF.

This sequence joins TRBV7-6 and TRBJ2-3; 14 bases fit TRBD2. CDR1 is SGHVS and CDR2 is FNYEAQ in the germline V gene. V trimming: 5 bases; J trimming: 5 bases; junction bases outside the gene matches: 9. The CDR3 covers 17 residues. The CDR3 protein is CASSTRGTSGSGDTQYF. CDR3 DNA: TGTGCCAGCAGCACTCGTGGGACTAGCGGGAGTGGAGATACGCAGTATTTT. Full variable domain (remainder filled in from reference TRBV7-6 and TRBJ2-3): GAGVSQSPRYKVTKRGQDVALRCDPISGHVSLYWYRQALGQGPEFLTYFNYEAQQDKSGLPNDRFSAERPEGSISTLTIQRTEQRDSAMYRCASSTRGTSGSGDTQYFGPGTRLTVL.

This clonotype was observed a single time. The chain is built from TRBV20-1 and TRBJ1-1; D uncertain. CDR3 length equals 13 residues. The V and J ends lost 4 bases and 0 bases respectively, with 9 bases between them. Per the germline V gene, CDR1 is DFQATT and CDR2 is SNEGSKA (reference sequence). The CDR3 nucleotides read TGCAGTGCTAAAATAGATATGAACACTGAAGCTTTCTTT. This codes for CSAKIDMNTEAFF.